The clone carrying this T cell receptor beta chain was picked up one time. Libraries were prepared by immunoSEQ multiplex PCR; TCRdb keeps only in-frame clonotypes and omits some of them. This sample has 90,000 to 150,000 clones; approximately 88% occur once, and the top ten carry 3.4%. The data originate from a study of control samples from healthy donors and cancer patients. Trimming left V 3 bases short and J 7 bases short, with 7 bases between. The CDR3 loop spans 12 amino acids. Per the germline V gene, CDR1 is SNHLY and CDR2 is FYNNEI. Sequencing used blood. This TCR derives from a man aged 40-49 years in good health. The chain employs TRBV2 and TRBJ1-5, with D hard to call. Written as DNA, the CDR3 is TGTGCCAGCAGTGATAGTAGGCAGCCCCAGCATTTT. This translates into CASSDSRQPQHF.